This T cell receptor beta chain came from a study of blood T cell repertoires in COVID-19. Participants were placed into cohorts based on the clinical history they reported. Germline V gene data show CDR1 as SGHNT and CDR2 as YENEEA. V was clipped by 0 bases and J by 7 bases; unmatched bases: 4. The CDR3 contains 16 residues. The data were produced by immunoSEQ multiplex PCR, yet TCRdb's version contains in-frame clones alone and is incomplete. This table has approximately 250,000 clones, roughly 86% appearing once. V and J are TRBV11-3 and TRBJ2-1; TRBD2 matches at 12 bases. This receptor was identified in a woman aged 25 to 39 who had recovered from COVID-19. The sample consisted of PBMCs or T cells enriched from blood (not recorded which). CDR3 sequence (DNA): TGTGCCAGCAGCTTAGATCTAGCGGGAGGGCCGAATGAGCAGTTCTTC. Amino acids: CASSLDLAGGPNEQFF.